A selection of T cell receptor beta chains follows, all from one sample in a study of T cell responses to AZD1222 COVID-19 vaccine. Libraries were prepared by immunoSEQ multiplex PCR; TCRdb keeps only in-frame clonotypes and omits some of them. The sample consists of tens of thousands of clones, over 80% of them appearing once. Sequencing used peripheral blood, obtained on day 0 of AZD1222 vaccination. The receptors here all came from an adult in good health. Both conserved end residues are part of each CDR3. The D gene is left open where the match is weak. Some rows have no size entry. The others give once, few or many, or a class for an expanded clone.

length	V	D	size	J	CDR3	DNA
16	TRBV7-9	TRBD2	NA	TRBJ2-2	CASSLRKRGGFGELFF	TGTGCCAGCAGCTTACGGAAGCGGGGGGGCTTCGGGGAGCTGTTTTTT
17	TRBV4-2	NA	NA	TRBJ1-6	CASSQAGGSSYNSPLHF	TGTGCCAGCAGCCAAGCGGGTGGGAGCTCCTATAATTCACCCCTCCACTTT
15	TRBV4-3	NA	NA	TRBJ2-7	CASSQEPGGASEQYF	TGCGCCAGCAGCCAAGAACCTGGGGGGGCTTCCGAGCAGTACTTC
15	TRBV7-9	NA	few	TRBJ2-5	CASSLEVVRSETQYF	TGTGCCAGCAGCTTAGAAGTCGTTAGATCGGAGACCCAGTACTTC
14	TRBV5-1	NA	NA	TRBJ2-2	CASRTAGNTGELFF	TGCGCCAGCAGGACAGCGGGGAACACCGGGGAGCTGTTTTTT
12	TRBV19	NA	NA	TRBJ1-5	CAGSRGNQPQHF	TGTGCCGGGTCGCGGGGCAATCAGCCCCAGCATTTT
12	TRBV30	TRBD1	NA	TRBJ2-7	CACQGDSYEQYF	TGTGCCTGTCAGGGGGACTCCTACGAGCAGTACTTC
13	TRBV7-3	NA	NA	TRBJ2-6	CASTESGANVLTF	TGTGCCAGTACAGAATCTGGGGCCAACGTCCTGACTTTC
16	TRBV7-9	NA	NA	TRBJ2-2	CASSPPRGDNTGELFF	TGTGCCAGCAGCCCCCCTCGCGGGGATAACACCGGGGAGCTGTTTTTT
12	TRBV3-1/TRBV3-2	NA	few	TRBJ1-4	CASSQINEKLFF	TGTGCCAGCAGCCAAATTAATGAAAAACTGTTTTTT
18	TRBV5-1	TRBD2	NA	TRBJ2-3	CASRGVAGTPVHTDTQYF	TGCGCCAGCCGGGGGGTAGCGGGGACCCCCGTACACACAGATACGCAGTATTTT
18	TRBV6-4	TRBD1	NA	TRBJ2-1	CASSVSSAGTGVENEQFF	TGTGCCAGCAGTGTAAGCTCAGCCGGGACAGGGGTAGAGAATGAGCAGTTCTTC
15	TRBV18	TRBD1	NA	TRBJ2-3	CASSPRDSSQSTQYF	TGTGCCAGCTCACCCCGGGACAGTAGTCAGTCTACGCAGTATTTT
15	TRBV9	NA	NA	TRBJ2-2	CASSVRPWGAGELFF	TGTGCCAGCAGCGTACGACCCTGGGGAGCCGGGGAGCTGTTTTTT
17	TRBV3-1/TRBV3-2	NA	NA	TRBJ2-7	CASSQRYGGSFSYEQYF	TGTGCCAGCAGCCAACGTTATGGGGGGTCGTTTTCCTACGAGCAGTACTTC
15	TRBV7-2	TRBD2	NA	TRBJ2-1	CASSSLAGGYNEQFF	TGTGCCAGCAGCTCCTTAGCGGGGGGGTACAATGAGCAGTTCTTC
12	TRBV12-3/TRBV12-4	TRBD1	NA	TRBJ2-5	CASSWTGTSQYF	TGTGCCAGCAGTTGGACAGGGACGTCCCAGTACTTC
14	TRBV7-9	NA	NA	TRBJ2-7	CASSDQRGKVGQYF	TGTGCCAGCAGCGATCAGAGGGGTAAAGTGGGGCAGTACTTC
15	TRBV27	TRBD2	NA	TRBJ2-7	CASRVGLAGRNEQYF	TGTGCCAGCAGGGTAGGACTAGCGGGGAGGAATGAGCAGTACTTC
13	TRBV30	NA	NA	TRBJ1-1	CAWIVTTGTEAFF	TGTGCCTGGATTGTCACTACGGGGACTGAAGCTTTCTTT
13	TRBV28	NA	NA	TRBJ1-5	CASSLGFNQPQHF	TGTGCCAGCAGTTTAGGCTTTAATCAGCCCCAGCATTTT
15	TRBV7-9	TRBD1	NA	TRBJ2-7	CASSHRDSTSYEQYF	TGTGCCAGCAGCCACAGGGACAGTACCTCCTACGAGCAGTACTTC
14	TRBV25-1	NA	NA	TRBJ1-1	CASSEYRGRSEAFF	TGTGCCAGCAGTGAATATCGGGGGCGGAGTGAAGCTTTCTTT
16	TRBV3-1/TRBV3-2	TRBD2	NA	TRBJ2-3	CASSDRRGVRTDTQYF	TGTGCCAGCAGCGACCGGCGGGGGGTACGCACAGATACGCAGTATTTT
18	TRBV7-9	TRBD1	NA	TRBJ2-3	CASSYANRGQWSTDTQYF	TGTGCCAGCAGCTACGCGAACAGGGGGCAGTGGAGCACAGATACGCAGTATTTT
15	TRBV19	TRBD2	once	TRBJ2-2	CASSRERGGPGELFF	TGTGCCAGTAGTAGGGAGCGGGGGGGCCCCGGGGAGCTGTTTTTT
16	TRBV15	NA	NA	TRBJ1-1	CATSSLGAGSKTEAFF	TGTGCCACCAGCAGTCTGGGGGCAGGGTCGAAAACTGAAGCTTTCTTT
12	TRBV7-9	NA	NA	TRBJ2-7	CASSLVGIEQYF	TGTGCCAGCAGCTTAGTTGGAATAGAGCAGTACTTC
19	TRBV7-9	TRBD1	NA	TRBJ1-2	CASSSLPGTGDYTNYGYTF	TGTGCCAGCAGCTCGCTACCGGGGACAGGGGATTACACTAACTATGGCTACACCTTC
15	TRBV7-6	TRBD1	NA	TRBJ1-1	CASSLEAGGHTEAFF	TGTGCCAGCAGCTTAGAGGCAGGGGGGCACACTGAAGCTTTCTTT
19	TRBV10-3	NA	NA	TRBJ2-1	CAISESTGGTPRIYNEQFF	TGTGCCATCAGTGAGTCGACGGGGGGCACCCCTCGAATCTACAATGAGCAGTTCTTC
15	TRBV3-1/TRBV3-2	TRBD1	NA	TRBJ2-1	CASSQTGTGEDEQFF	TGTGCCAGCAGCCAAACCGGGACAGGGGAGGATGAGCAGTTCTTC
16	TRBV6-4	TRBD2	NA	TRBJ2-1	CASSDSVASGVNEQFF	TGTGCCAGCAGTGACTCTGTCGCTAGCGGGGTTAATGAGCAGTTCTTC
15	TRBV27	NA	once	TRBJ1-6	CASSLKQAYNSPLHF	TGTGCCAGCAGTTTAAAACAGGCATATAATTCACCCCTCCACTTT
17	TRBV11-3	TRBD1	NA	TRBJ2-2	CASSSLSGTGGTGELFF	TGTGCCAGCAGCTCCCTTTCCGGGACAGGGGGCACCGGGGAGCTGTTTTTT
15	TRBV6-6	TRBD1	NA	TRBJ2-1	CASSTTGGVYNEQFF	TGTGCCAGCAGCACGACAGGGGGAGTCTACAATGAGCAGTTCTTC
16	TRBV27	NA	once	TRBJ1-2	CASSLSAGGGAYGYTF	TGTGCCAGCAGTTTATCCGCGGGCGGGGGGGCGTATGGCTACACCTTC
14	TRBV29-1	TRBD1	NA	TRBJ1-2	CSVARDSLLYGYTF	TGCAGCGTTGCTCGGGACAGCCTTCTCTATGGCTACACCTTC
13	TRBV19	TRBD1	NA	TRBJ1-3	CASTTGLGNTIYF	TGTGCCAGTACGACAGGGCTCGGAAACACCATATATTTT
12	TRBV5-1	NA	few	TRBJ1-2	CASSRTADGYTF	TGCGCCAGCAGCCGGACAGCTGATGGCTACACCTTC
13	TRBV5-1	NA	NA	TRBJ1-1	CASSQTGFIEAFF	TGCGCCAGCAGCCAAACAGGGTTTATTGAAGCTTTCTTT